This T cell receptor (beta chain) appears in the sequencing data of a study of CD8+ T cells in alopecia areata. Isolated RNA was reverse transcribed into cDNA used as the sequencing template. The assay was immunoSEQ multiplex PCR, and TCRdb's table has in-frame clones only and misses some. The sample records roughly 150,000 clones, 45% to 60% being singletons. A word on this clone: The antigen is not known.

Study-wide findings and caveats: Patients showed less clear TCR sequence sharing than mice, possibly partly because of HLA diversity. Especially in alopecia totalis/universalis, lesional scalp showed greater clonality than normal scalp did.

Trimming removed 3 bases from V and 1 base from J, with 9 bases in between. Germline V gives CDR1 MNHEY, CDR2 SMNVEV (reference sequence). This CDR3 spans 14 amino acids. The chain combines TRBV27 with TRBJ1-1; possible D gene TRBD1, 5 bases. Sequencing was done on a sample of CD4+ T cells sorted from blood. The source of this sequence is a human donor in good health. CDR3 sequence reads: CASSLGRGNTEAFF. CDR3 coding DNA: TGTGCCAGCAGTTTGGGGCGTGGGAACACTGAAGCTTTCTTT.